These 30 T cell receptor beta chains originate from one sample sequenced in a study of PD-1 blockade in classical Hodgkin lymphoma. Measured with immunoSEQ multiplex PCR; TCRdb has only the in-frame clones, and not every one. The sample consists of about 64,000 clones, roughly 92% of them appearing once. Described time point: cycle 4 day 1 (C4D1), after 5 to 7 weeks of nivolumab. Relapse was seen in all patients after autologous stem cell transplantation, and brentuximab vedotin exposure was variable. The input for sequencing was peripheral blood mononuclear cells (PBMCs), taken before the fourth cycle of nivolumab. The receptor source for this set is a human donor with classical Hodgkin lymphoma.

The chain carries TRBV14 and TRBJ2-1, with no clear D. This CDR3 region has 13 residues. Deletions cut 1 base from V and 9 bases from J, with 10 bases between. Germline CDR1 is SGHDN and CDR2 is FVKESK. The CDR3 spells CASSQVGRSEQFF. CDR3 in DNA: TGTGCCAGCAGCCAAGTAGGTCGTAGTGAGCAGTTCTTC.

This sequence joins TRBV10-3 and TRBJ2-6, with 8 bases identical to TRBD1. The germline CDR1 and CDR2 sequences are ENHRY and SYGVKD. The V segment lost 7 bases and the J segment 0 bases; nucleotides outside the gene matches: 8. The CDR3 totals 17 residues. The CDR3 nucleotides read TGTGCCATCAATCCGGGACAGGCGATCTCTGGGGCCAACGTCCTGACTTTC. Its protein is CAINPGQAISGANVLTF.

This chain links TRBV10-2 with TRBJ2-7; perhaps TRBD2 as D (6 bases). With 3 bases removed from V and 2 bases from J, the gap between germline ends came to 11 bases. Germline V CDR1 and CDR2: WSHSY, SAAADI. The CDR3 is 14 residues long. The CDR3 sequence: CASSDSSETYEQYF. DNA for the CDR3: TGCGCCAGCAGTGACTCTAGCGAAACCTACGAGCAGTACTTC.

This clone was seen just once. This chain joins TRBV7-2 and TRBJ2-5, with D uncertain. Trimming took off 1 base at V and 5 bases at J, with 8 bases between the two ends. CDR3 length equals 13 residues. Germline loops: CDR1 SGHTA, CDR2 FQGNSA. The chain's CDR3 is CASSLGQRETQYF. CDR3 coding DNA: TGTGCCAGCAGCTTAGGGCAGAGGGAGACCCAGTACTTC.

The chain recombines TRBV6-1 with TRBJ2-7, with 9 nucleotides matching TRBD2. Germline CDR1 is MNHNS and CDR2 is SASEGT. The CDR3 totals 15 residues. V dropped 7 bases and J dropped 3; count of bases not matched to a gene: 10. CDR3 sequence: CASNSGLAGSYEQYF. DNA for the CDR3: TGTGCCAGCAACTCCGGCCTAGCGGGAAGCTACGAGCAGTACTTC.

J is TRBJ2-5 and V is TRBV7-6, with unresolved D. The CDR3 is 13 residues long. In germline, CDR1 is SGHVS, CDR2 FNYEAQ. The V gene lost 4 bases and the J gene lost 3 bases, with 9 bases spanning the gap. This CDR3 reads CASSSVLEETQYF. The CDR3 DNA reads TGTGCCAGCAGCTCGGTCCTCGAAGAGACCCAGTACTTC.

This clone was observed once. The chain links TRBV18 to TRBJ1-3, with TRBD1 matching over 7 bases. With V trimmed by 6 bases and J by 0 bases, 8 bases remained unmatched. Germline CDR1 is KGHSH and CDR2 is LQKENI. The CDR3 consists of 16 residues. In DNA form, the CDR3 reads TGTGCCAGCTCTCTCAGAACAGGGGACTCTGGAAACACCATATATTTT. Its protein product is CASSLRTGDSGNTIYF.

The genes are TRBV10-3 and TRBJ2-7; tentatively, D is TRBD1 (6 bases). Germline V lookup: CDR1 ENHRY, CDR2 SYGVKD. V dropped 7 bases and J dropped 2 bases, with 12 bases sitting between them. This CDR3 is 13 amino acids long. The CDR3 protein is CAIKGQGTYEQYF. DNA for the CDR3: TGTGCCATCAAGGGACAAGGGACCTACGAGCAGTACTTC.

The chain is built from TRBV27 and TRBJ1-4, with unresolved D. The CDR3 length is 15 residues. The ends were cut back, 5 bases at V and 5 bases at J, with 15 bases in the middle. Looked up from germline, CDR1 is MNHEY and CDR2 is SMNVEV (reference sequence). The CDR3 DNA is TGTGCCAGCAGTACCCTGACGGGGATAAATGAAAAACTGTTTTTT. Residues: CASSTLTGINEKLFF. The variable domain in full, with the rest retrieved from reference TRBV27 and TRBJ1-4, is EAQVTQNPRYLITVTGKKLTVTCSQNMNHEYMSWYRQDPGLGLRQIYYSMNVEVTDKGDVPEGYKVSRKEKRNFPLILESPSPNQTSLYFCASSTLTGINEKLFFGSGTQLSVL.

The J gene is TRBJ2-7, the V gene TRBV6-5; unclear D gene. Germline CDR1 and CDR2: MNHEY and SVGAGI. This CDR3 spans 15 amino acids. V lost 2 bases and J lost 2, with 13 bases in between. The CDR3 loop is CASSYGGTPTYEQYF. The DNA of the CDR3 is TGTGCCAGCAGTTACGGCGGCACTCCCACCTACGAGCAGTACTTC.

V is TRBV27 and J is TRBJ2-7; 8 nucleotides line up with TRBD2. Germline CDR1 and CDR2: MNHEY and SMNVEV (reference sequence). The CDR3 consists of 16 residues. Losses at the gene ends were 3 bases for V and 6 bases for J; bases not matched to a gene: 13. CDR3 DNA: TGTGCCAGCAGTTTTGGGGGGGGTAGCGGGATTTTCGAGCAGTACTTC. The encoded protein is CASSFGGGSGIFEQYF.

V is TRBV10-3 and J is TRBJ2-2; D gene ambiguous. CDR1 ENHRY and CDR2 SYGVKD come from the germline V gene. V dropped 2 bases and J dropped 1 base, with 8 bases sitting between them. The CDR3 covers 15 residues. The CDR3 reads CAISERQQNTGELFF. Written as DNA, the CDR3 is TGTGCCATCAGTGAGCGTCAGCAGAACACCGGGGAGCTGTTTTTT.

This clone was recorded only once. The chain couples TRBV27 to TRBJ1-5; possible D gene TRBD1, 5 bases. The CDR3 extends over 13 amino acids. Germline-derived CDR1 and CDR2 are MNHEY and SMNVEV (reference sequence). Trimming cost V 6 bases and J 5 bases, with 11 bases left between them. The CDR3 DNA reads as TGTGCCAGCAGCCACAGGCCCGATCAGCCCCAGCATTTT. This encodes CASSHRPDQPQHF.

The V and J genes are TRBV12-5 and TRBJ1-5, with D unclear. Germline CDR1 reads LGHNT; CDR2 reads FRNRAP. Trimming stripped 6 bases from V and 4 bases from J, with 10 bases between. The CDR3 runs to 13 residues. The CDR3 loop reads CASGAGMNQPQHF. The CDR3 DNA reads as TGTGCTAGTGGGGCAGGAATGAATCAGCCCCAGCATTTT.

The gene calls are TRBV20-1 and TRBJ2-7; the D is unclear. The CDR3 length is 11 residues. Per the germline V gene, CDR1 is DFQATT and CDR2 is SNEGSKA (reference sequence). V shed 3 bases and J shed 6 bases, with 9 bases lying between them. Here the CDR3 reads CSASEFREQYF. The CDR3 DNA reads TGCAGTGCTAGTGAGTTCCGCGAGCAGTACTTC.

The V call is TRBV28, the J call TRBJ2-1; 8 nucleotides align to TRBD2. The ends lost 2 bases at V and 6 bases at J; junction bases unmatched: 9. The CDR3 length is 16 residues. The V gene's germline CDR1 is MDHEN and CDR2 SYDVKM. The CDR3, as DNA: TGTGCCAGCAGTTTAGTACCTCCGGGAGGGAGCAATGAGCAGTTCTTC. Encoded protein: CASSLVPPGGSNEQFF.

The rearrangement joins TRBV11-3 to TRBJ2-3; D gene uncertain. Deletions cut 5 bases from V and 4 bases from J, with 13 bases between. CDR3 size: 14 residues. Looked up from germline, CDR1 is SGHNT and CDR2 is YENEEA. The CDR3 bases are TGTGCCAGCAGCAAGACCTCCCCACCAGATACGCAGTATTTT. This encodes CASSKTSPPDTQYF.

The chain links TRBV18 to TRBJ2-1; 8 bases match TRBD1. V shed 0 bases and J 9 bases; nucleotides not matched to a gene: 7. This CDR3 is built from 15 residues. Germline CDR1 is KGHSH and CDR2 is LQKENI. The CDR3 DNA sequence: TGTGCCAGCTCACCACCGACAGGGGAGCGCACTGAGCAGTTCTTC. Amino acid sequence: CASSPPTGERTEQFF.

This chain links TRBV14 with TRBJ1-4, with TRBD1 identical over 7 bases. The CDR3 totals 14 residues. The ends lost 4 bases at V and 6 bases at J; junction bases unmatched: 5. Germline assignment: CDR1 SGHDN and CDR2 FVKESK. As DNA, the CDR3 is TGTGCCAGCAGCCCGACCAGGGGGTATGAAAAACTGTTTTTT. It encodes CASSPTRGYEKLFF. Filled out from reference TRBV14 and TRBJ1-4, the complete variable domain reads EAGVTQFPSHSVIEKGQTVTLRCDPISGHDNLYWYRRVMGKEIKFLLHFVKESKQDESGMPNNRFLAERTGGTYSTLKVQPAELEDSGVYFCASSPTRGYEKLFFGSGTQLSVL.

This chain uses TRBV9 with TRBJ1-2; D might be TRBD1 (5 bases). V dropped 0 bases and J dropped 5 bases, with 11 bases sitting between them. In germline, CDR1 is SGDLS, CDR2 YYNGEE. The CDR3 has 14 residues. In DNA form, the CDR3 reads TGTGCCAGCAGCGTAGTGGACAATGTTTATGGCTACACCTTC. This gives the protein CASSVVDNVYGYTF.

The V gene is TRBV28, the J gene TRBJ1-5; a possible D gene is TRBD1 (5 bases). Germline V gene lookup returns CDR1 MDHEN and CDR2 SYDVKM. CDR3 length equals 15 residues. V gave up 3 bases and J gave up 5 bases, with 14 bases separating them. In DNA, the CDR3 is TGTGCCAGCAGTTTTTTCTGGGACCGGTATCAGCCCCAGCATTTT. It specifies CASSFFWDRYQPQHF.

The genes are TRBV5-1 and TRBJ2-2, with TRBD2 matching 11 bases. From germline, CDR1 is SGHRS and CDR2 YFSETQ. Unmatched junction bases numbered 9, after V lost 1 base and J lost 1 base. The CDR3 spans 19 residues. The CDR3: CASSLLRASGRQNTGELFF. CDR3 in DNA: TGCGCCAGCAGCTTGCTTCGGGCTAGCGGGAGGCAGAACACCGGGGAGCTGTTTTTT.

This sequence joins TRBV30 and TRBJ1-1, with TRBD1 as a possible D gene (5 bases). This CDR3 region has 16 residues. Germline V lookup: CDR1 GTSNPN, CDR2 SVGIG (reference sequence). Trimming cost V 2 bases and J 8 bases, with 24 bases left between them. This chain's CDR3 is CAWSLPGPAGGGEAFF. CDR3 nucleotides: TGTGCCTGGAGTTTACCCGGGCCGGCGGGCGGGGGGGAAGCTTTCTTT.

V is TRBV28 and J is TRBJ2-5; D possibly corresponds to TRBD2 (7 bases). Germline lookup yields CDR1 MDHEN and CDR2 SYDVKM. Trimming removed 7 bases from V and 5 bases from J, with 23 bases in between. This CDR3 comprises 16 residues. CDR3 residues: CASKGGLAEILETQYF. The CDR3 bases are TGTGCCAGCAAAGGGGGGCTAGCGGAGATATTGGAGACCCAGTACTTC. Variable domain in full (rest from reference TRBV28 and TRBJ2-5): DVKVTQSSRYLVKRTGEKVFLECVQDMDHENMFWYRQDPGLGLRLIYFSYDVKMKEKGDIPEGYSVSREKKERFSLILESASTNQTSMYLCASKGGLAEILETQYFGPGTRLLVL.

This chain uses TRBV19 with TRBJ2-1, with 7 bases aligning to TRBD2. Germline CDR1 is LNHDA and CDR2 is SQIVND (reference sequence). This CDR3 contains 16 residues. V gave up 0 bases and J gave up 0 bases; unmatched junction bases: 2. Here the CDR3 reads CASSIDGGSSYNEQFF. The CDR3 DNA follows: TGTGCCAGTAGTATAGATGGCGGGAGCTCCTACAATGAGCAGTTCTTC.

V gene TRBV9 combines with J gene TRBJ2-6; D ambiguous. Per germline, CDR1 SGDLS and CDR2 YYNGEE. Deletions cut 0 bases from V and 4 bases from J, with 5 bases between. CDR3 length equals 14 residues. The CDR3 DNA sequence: TGTGCCAGCAGCGTAGAGGAGGGGGCCAACGTCCTGACTTTC. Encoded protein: CASSVEEGANVLTF.

The CDR3 bases are TGTGCCAGCAGCGACCGGGACAGCTACAATGAGCAGTTCTTC. This encodes CASSDRDSYNEQFF. J is TRBJ2-1 and V is TRBV6-5; 7 positions agree with TRBD1. Germline V CDR1 and CDR2: MNHEY, SVGAGI. CDR3 length: 14 amino acids. Trimming cost V 6 bases and J 3 bases; bases outside gene matches: 5.

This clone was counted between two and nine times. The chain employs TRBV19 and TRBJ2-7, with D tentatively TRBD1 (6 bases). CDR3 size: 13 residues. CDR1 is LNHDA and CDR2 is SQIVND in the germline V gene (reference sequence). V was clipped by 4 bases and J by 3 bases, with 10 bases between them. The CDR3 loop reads CASSKDSFYEQYF. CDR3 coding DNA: TGTGCCAGTAGTAAGGACAGTTTCTACGAGCAGTACTTC.

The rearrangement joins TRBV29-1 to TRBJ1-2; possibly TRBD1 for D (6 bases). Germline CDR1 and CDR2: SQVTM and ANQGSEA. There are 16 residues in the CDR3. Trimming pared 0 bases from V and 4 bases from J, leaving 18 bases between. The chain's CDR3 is CSVEDGVGTWGYGYTF. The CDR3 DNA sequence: TGCAGCGTTGAAGACGGAGTAGGGACATGGGGCTATGGCTACACCTTC.

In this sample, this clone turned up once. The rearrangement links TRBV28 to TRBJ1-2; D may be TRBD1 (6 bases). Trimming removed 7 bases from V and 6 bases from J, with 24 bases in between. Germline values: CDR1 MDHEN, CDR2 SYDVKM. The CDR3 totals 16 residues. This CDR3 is CASTLGSTGNRNGYTF. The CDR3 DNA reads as TGTGCCAGCACCCTTGGAAGCACAGGGAATAGGAATGGCTACACCTTC.